The 29 T cell receptor beta chains given below trace back to one sample, sequenced in a study of blood T cell repertoires in COVID-19. Only in-frame clones appear in the TCRdb table, and some are missing; sequencing was by immunoSEQ multiplex PCR. Here the sample spans some 83,000 clones, roughly four fifths being singletons. The sequencing input was peripheral blood. Receptors originate from a human donor in a cohort sampled during active COVID-19.

The gene calls are TRBV10-3 and TRBJ2-7, with 8 bases aligning to TRBD1. The CDR3 runs 14 residues. Per germline, CDR1 ENHRY and CDR2 SYGVKD. V was pared by 11 bases and J by 0 bases, with 9 bases of the junction left unmatched. The CDR3 protein is CAVNRDRSSYEQYF. The CDR3 DNA reads TGTGCCGTCAACCGGGACAGGAGCTCCTACGAGCAGTACTTC.

The rearrangement uses TRBV9 and TRBJ1-5; 9 nucleotides line up with TRBD1. Germline assignment: CDR1 SGDLS and CDR2 YYNGEE. The CDR3 has 14 residues. The ends lost 3 bases at V and 6 bases at J; junction bases unmatched: 4. CDR3 sequence (DNA): TGTGCCAGCAGCGCACAGGGGGCTGGTCAGCCCCAGCATTTT. Translated: CASSAQGAGQPQHF.

In its sample, this clone was seen a few times. The rearrangement links TRBV24-1 to TRBJ1-1; D might be TRBD1 (6 bases). The CDR3 runs to 12 residues. Germline V CDR1 and CDR2: KGHDR, SFDVKD. Trimming stripped 7 bases from V and 1 base from J, with 6 bases between. The CDR3 spells CATRDRNTEAFF. The CDR3 DNA sequence: TGTGCCACCAGGGACAGGAACACTGAAGCTTTCTTT.

This chain joins TRBV4-1 and TRBJ1-6; D uncertain. Germline lookup yields CDR1 MGHRA and CDR2 YSYEKL. Trimming removed 1 base at V and 10 bases at J, with 8 bases between. This CDR3 spans 13 amino acids. The CDR3 DNA reads as TGCGCCAGCAGCCAAGCCTTCTTGTCACCCCTCCACTTT. Translating gives CASSQAFLSPLHF.

With respect to this clone: An end of the junction differs from the germline gene, which may be a read error. The chain has TRBV11-2 and TRBJ2-5, with 11 bases matching TRBD2. CDR1 and CDR2 (germline): SGHAT, FQNNGV. The CDR3 runs to 14 residues. Written as DNA, the CDR3 is TGTGCCAGCAGATTAGCGGGGGGGTGGGAGACCCAGTACTTC. Its translation is CASRLAGGWETQYF.

The V call is TRBV2, the J call TRBJ2-2, with 8 bases that match TRBD1. This CDR3 is 14 amino acids long. The J segment lost 5 bases and the V segment lost 5 bases, leaving 4 bases of the junction unmatched. Per the germline V gene, CDR1 is SNHLY and CDR2 is FYNNEI. CDR3 sequence: CASSWTGLTGELFF. The CDR3 DNA reads as TGTGCCAGCAGTTGGACAGGGTTAACCGGGGAGCTGTTTTTT.

This clone has a single count. This sequence joins TRBV5-4 and TRBJ2-2, with 9 bases fitting TRBD1. This CDR3 contains 15 residues. CDR1 and CDR2 from the germline V gene are SGHNT and YYREEE (reference sequence). The junction had 7 bases not matched to a gene; V was cut back by 5 bases and J by 5 bases. The CDR3 reads CASRRWDRETGELFF. Here the CDR3 DNA reads TGTGCCAGCAGACGATGGGACAGGGAGACCGGGGAGCTGTTTTTT.

J is TRBJ2-7 and V is TRBV5-5; 11 nucleotides align to TRBD2. This CDR3 has 15 residues. Germline CDR1 is SGHKS and CDR2 is YYEKEE (reference sequence). Unmatched junction bases numbered 6, after V lost 5 bases and J lost 2 bases. CDR3 sequence (DNA): TGTGCCAGCAGTTCGGGACTAGCGGTGACCTACGAGCAGTACTTC. This codes for CASSSGLAVTYEQYF.

The chain couples TRBV12-5 to TRBJ2-3, with 13 positions matching TRBD2. The CDR3 spans 16 residues. Per the germline V gene, CDR1 is LGHNT and CDR2 is FRNRAP. V shed 5 bases and J 3 bases; nucleotides not matched to a gene: 5. As DNA, the CDR3 is TGTGCTAGTGGTATCACTAGCGGGGGGGCAACAGATACGCAGTATTTT. Translating it yields CASGITSGGATDTQYF.

This chain links TRBV4-1 with TRBJ2-1; TRBD2 matches 10 bases. Germline V lookup: CDR1 MGHRA, CDR2 YSYEKL. CDR3 length: 17 residues. After removal of 3 bases from V and 5 bases from J, the junction contained 10 bases not matched to a gene. The CDR3: CASSHPSLGLADNEQFF. In nucleotides, the CDR3 is TGCGCCAGCAGCCATCCCTCGCTCGGACTAGCGGACAATGAGCAGTTCTTC.

The J gene is TRBJ1-4, the V gene TRBV10-3, with D possibly being TRBD1 (6 bases). Germline assignment: CDR1 ENHRY and CDR2 SYGVKD. This CDR3 comprises 13 residues. V lost 6 bases to trimming and J lost 7 bases, with 12 bases between them. CDR3 sequence (DNA): TGTGCCATCAGAGGGGACACCCGTGAAAAACTGTTTTTT. The encoded protein is CAIRGDTREKLFF.

The chain recombines TRBV3-1 (or the pseudogene TRBV3-2) with TRBJ2-7, with 12 bases matching TRBD1. With 1 base clipped from V and 6 bases from J, the junction kept 4 bases outside the gene matches. The CDR3 has 15 residues. Germline V CDR1 and CDR2: LGHDT, YNNKEL (reference sequence). CDR3 amino acids: CASSQGDRGRREQYF. DNA of the CDR3: TGTGCCAGCAGCCAAGGGGACAGGGGGCGTCGCGAGCAGTACTTC.

This chain uses TRBV7-9 with TRBJ2-1, with a tentative D call TRBD2 (5 bases). Germline V gene sequence: CDR1 SEHNR, CDR2 FQNEAQ (reference sequence). This CDR3 is built from 13 residues. V dropped 5 bases and J dropped 6 bases, with 11 bases sitting between them. This CDR3 is CASSHSGGNEQFF. CDR3 in DNA: TGTGCCAGCAGCCATTCCGGAGGCAATGAGCAGTTCTTC.

The chain couples TRBV18 to TRBJ2-5, with a weak D call TRBD2 (5 bases). V was shortened by 3 bases and J by 5 bases, with 10 bases between the two germline ends. This CDR3 contains 13 residues. Germline V gives CDR1 KGHSH, CDR2 LQKENI. Written as DNA, the CDR3 is TGTGCCAGCTCACCTGAGGGCCGGGAGACCCAGTACTTC. Translation: CASSPEGRETQYF.

V and J are TRBV27 and TRBJ1-2; D is ambiguous. The CDR3 loop spans 15 amino acids. Trimming cost V 5 bases and J 1 base, with 14 bases left between them. CDR1 is MNHEY, CDR2 SMNVEV, per germline (reference sequence). CDR3 DNA sequence: TGTGCCAGCAGTCCGGTTCCGGGGAATAACTATGGCTACACCTTC. Protein sequence: CASSPVPGNNYGYTF.

The chain uses TRBV4-1 and TRBJ1-4; TRBD1 matches at 9 bases. V lost 2 bases to trimming and J lost 3 bases; unmatched junction nucleotides: 13. Germline lookup yields CDR1 MGHRA and CDR2 YSYEKL. The CDR3 runs 19 residues. The CDR3 bases are TGCGCCAGCAGCCAAAGACCGGGACAGGGCTCTCAGGCTAATGAAAAACTGTTTTTT. Its translation is CASSQRPGQGSQANEKLFF.

This clone turned up a few times. This sequence joins TRBV3-1 (or the pseudogene TRBV3-2) and TRBJ1-6; D is uncertain. The V and J ends lost 0 bases and 5 bases respectively, with 14 bases between them. The CDR3 has 17 amino acids. Germline assignment: CDR1 LGHDT and CDR2 YNNKEL (reference sequence). For the CDR3, the DNA is TGTGCCAGCAGCCAAGAGTTTGGAGGGAAACATAATTCACCCCTCCACTTT. The encoded protein is CASSQEFGGKHNSPLHF.

The table lists this clone with a count of one. The chain has TRBV28 and TRBJ1-1; D uncertain. This CDR3 is 13 amino acids long. Deletions cut 3 bases from V and 8 bases from J, with 13 bases between. Germline values: CDR1 MDHEN, CDR2 SYDVKM. Here the CDR3 DNA reads TGTGCCAGCAGTTTTTTACCAGTGGCCGAAGCTTTCTTT. Protein: CASSFLPVAEAFF.

The chain is built from TRBV29-1 and TRBJ2-5, with TRBD1 matching over 9 bases. CDR3 length equals 13 residues. Germline loops: CDR1 SQVTM, CDR2 ANQGSEA. Trimming removed 4 bases from V and 4 bases from J; junction bases left unmatched: 4. In nucleotides, the CDR3 is TGCAGCGTTGCTGGACAGGGGCTAGAGACCCAGTACTTC. This gives the protein CSVAGQGLETQYF.

This clone came up a few times. The CDR3 is CASSPPSAGEEETQYF. The CDR3 DNA sequence: TGTGCCAGCTCACCTCCCTCGGCAGGGGAAGAAGAGACCCAGTACTTC. The genes are TRBV18 and TRBJ2-5, with D perhaps TRBD1 (6 bases). Trimming took 3 bases from V and 3 from J, leaving 17 bases between them. Germline CDR1 and CDR2: KGHSH and LQKENI. CDR3 size: 16 residues.

This chain connects TRBV11-2 to TRBJ2-3, with TRBD2 as a possible D gene (6 bases). This CDR3 contains 15 residues. V was clipped by 5 bases and J by 3 bases, with 15 bases between them. Germline V gene lookup returns CDR1 SGHAT and CDR2 FQNNGV. The CDR3 sequence: CASSSLGGWTDTQYF. CDR3 sequence (DNA): TGTGCCAGCAGCAGCCTGGGGGGTTGGACAGATACGCAGTATTTT.

The DNA for the CDR3 is TGTGCCAGCTCACCACCGAGTAACCGGATGGAGGAAAAACTGTTTTTT. Its translation: CASSPPSNRMEEKLFF. The chain combines TRBV18 with TRBJ1-4, with D unclear. The CDR3 runs to 16 residues. The germline V gene has CDR1 KGHSH and CDR2 LQKENI. Deletions cut 0 bases from V and 8 bases from J, with 16 bases between.

The genes are TRBV7-9 and TRBJ2-7, with a tentative D call TRBD1 (5 bases). Germline V gene lookup returns CDR1 SEHNR and CDR2 FQNEAQ (reference sequence). V was cut by 5 bases and J by 4 bases, with 9 bases left in between. The CDR3 length is 12 residues. The CDR3 nucleotides are TGTGCCAGCAGCAAGCAGGGATACGAGCAGTACTTC. Its translation: CASSKQGYEQYF.

In its sample, this clone was seen once. The chain carries TRBV2 and TRBJ2-7; 9 positions match TRBD1. Looked up from germline, CDR1 is SNHLY and CDR2 is FYNNEI. The trim removed 6 bases at V and 5 bases at J, leaving 8 bases unmatched. The CDR3 spans 14 residues. The CDR3, as DNA: TGTGCCAGCAGACCCGGGACAGGGTGGGACGAGCAGTACTTC. Its protein product is CASRPGTGWDEQYF. The complete variable domain, with remaining parts taken from reference TRBV2 and TRBJ2-7, reads EPEVTQTPSHQVTQMGQEVILRCVPISNHLYFYWYRQILGQKVEFLVSFYNNEISEKSEIFDDQFSVERPDGSNFTLKIRSTKLEDSAMYFCASRPGTGWDEQYFGPGTRLTVT.

The V and J genes are TRBV28 and TRBJ1-4; 10 nucleotides line up with TRBD1. Germline CDR1 is MDHEN and CDR2 is SYDVKM. CDR3 length: 16 residues. With V trimmed by 5 bases and J by 5 bases, 8 bases remained unmatched. The CDR3 is CASSPRPGQGNEKLFF. CDR3 nucleotide sequence: TGTGCCAGCAGTCCTCGCCCGGGACAGGGGAATGAAAAACTGTTTTTT.

V gene TRBV3-1 (or the pseudogene TRBV3-2) combines with J gene TRBJ1-1; 8 bases map to TRBD1. After removal of 4 bases from V and 1 base from J, the junction contained 8 bases not matched to a gene. Looked up from germline, CDR1 is LGHDT and CDR2 is YNNKEL (reference sequence). This CDR3 region has 16 residues. Here the CDR3 reads CASSPYRQGKNTEAFF. CDR3 nucleotides: TGTGCCAGCAGCCCCTACCGACAGGGGAAGAACACTGAAGCTTTCTTT.

In its sample, this clone was seen a few times. This chain joins TRBV28 and TRBJ1-1; 9 bases agree with TRBD1. Germline loops: CDR1 MDHEN, CDR2 SYDVKM. The CDR3 contains 12 residues. With V trimmed by 6 bases and J by 6 bases, 2 bases remained unmatched. The CDR3 DNA follows: TGTGCCAGCAGAACAGGGGGCTCTGAAGCTTTCTTT. It translates to CASRTGGSEAFF. Supplemented by reference TRBV28 and TRBJ1-1, the full variable domain reads DVKVTQSSRYLVKRTGEKVFLECVQDMDHENMFWYRQDPGLGLRLIYFSYDVKMKEKGDIPEGYSVSREKKERFSLILESASTNQTSMYLCASRTGGSEAFFGQGTRLTVV.

The chain has TRBV6-6 and TRBJ2-7, with a weak D call TRBD1 (7 bases). Trimming took off 4 bases at V and 5 bases at J, with 18 bases between the two ends. CDR1 and CDR2 from the germline V gene are MNHNY and SVGAGI (reference sequence). The CDR3 totals 15 residues. The CDR3 sequence is CASSWGDRRADEQYF. CDR3 nucleotides: TGTGCCAGCAGTTGGGGGGACAGACGGGCCGACGAGCAGTACTTC.

This clone was picked up one time. The chain joins TRBV27 to TRBJ2-7, with 12 nucleotides matching TRBD1. The germline V gene encodes CDR1 MNHEY and CDR2 SMNVEV (reference sequence). The CDR3 contains 15 residues. The ends lost 6 bases at V and 6 bases at J; junction bases unmatched: 9. The CDR3 is CASRVPGQGASEQYF. CDR3 sequence (DNA): TGTGCCAGCAGGGTCCCGGGACAGGGGGCTTCCGAGCAGTACTTC.